Below are 14 T cell receptor beta chains sequenced from a single sample in a study of T cells in Graves' hyperthyroidism and ophthalmopathy (dated by TCRdb to about 2019). Libraries were prepared through multiplex PCR. The reads were generated on an Illumina HiSeq 2000. Amplification of TCR beta CDR3 regions was carried out from RNA transcripts. For the first round of RT-PCR on the TCR CDR3, the HTBI primer set was used together with the Qiagen OneStep RT-PCR kit. TCRdb reran the public reads through fastp at Q25 and MiXCR, keeping productive beta chains. Entries are consolidated by CDR3 protein sequence, retaining the most common genes and DNA. The sample includes tens of thousands of distinct CDR3 sequences, with roughly half observed a single time. In total, the top ten clones hold approximately 3.4% of the sample. Sequenced material: blood. These receptors all stem from a woman in her sixties or seventies with Graves' ophthalmopathy.

The chain couples TRBV20-1 to TRBJ2-1; tentatively, D is TRBD2 (6 bases). Germline CDR1 DFQATT, CDR2 SNEGSKA (reference sequence). With 0 bases removed from V and 7 bases from J, the gap between germline ends came to 19 bases. This CDR3 region has 16 residues. The CDR3 DNA reads TGCAGTGCTAGAGATCCCTTTACGGGAGACTCTAATGAGCAGTTCTTC. Translated, it gives CSARDPFTGDSNEQFF.

The CDR3 here is CAWSVPYRDSRDVETQYF. Here the CDR3 DNA reads TGTGCCTGGAGTGTCCCCTACCGGGACAGCAGGGATGTTGAGACCCAGTACTTC. The chain is built from TRBV30 and TRBJ2-5; 7 bases match TRBD1. The CDR3 is 18 amino acids. Trimming cost V 0 bases and J 5 bases; bases outside gene matches: 18. Germline V lookup: CDR1 GTSNPN, CDR2 SVGIG (reference sequence).

V is TRBV7-2 and J is TRBJ1-6, with 10 bases identical to TRBD1. Germline V CDR1 and CDR2: SGHTA, FQGNSA. The CDR3 has 22 residues. Trimming at V came to 1 base and at J to 3 bases, leaving 18 bases not matched to a gene. As DNA, the CDR3 is TGTGCCAGCAGCTTAGAGGGAGGGACAGGGGTAGGCCCGGGCCACTATAATTCACCCCTCCACTTT. Translating gives CASSLEGGTGVGPGHYNSPLHF.

This clonotype has at least ten counts. The V gene is TRBV30, the J gene TRBJ2-1; the D is unclear. The CDR3 covers 12 residues. Germline lookup yields CDR1 GTSNPN and CDR2 SVGIG (reference sequence). Between the trimmed V and J ends, which lost 0 bases and 3 bases, there was a span of 3 bases. The CDR3 DNA reads as TGTGCCTGGAGTGTTGGCTACAATGAGCAGTTCTTC. Protein: CAWSVGYNEQFF. The full variable domain, with the rest looked up from reference TRBV30 and TRBJ2-1, is SQTIHQWPATLVQPVGSPLSLECTVEGTSNPNLYWYRQAAGRGLQLLFYSVGIGQISSEVPQNLSASRPQDRQFILSSKKLLLSDSGFYLCAWSVGYNEQFFGPGTRLTVL.

The chain has TRBV12-3 or TRBV12-4 and TRBJ1-2; the D gene is possibly TRBD1 (5 bases). V lost 1 base to trimming and J lost 11 bases, with 14 bases between them. The CDR3 is made up of 13 amino acids. CDR3 DNA: TGTGCCAGCAGTTTAGTAGGAGCGGGGGGGTACACCTTC. Translated: CASSLVGAGGYTF.

In its sample, this clonotype was seen many times. CDR3 nucleotides: TGTGCCAGCAGTCCTCCCGGGCGGGGTTCCTACGAGCAGTACTTC. It translates to CASSPPGRGSYEQYF. The gene calls are TRBV28 and TRBJ2-7; possible D gene TRBD2, 6 bases. V gave up 5 bases and J gave up 1 base, with 15 bases separating them. The CDR3 runs 15 residues. The germline CDR1 and CDR2 sequences are MDHEN and SYDVKM.

This clonotype was observed a single time. The chain combines TRBV10-3 with TRBJ2-3; TRBD1 might be the D (8 bases). This CDR3 has 13 amino acids. Trimming removed 10 bases from V and 4 bases from J, with 15 bases in between. The germline CDR1 and CDR2 sequences are ENHRY and SYGVKD. The DNA for the CDR3 is TGTGCCACCCTAGCGGACAGGGCAGATACGCAGTATTTT. Translation: CATLADRADTQYF.

This clonotype was recorded only once. The rearrangement links TRBV5-1 to TRBJ2-3; D unclear. The CDR3 runs 14 residues. The V gene's germline CDR1 is SGHRS and CDR2 YFSETQ. V was cut by 3 bases and J by 8 bases, with 16 bases left in between. The CDR3 is CASSSRSSIGTQYF. In DNA form, the CDR3 reads TGCGCCAGCAGCTCCCGGTCGAGTATCGGTACGCAGTATTTT.

This clonotype was found many times. The genes are TRBV3-1 and TRBJ1-5; TRBD1 matches at 7 bases. The CDR3 runs 14 residues. CDR1 is LGHDT, CDR2 YNNKEL, per germline (reference sequence). V lost 4 bases to trimming and J lost 3 bases; unmatched junction nucleotides: 3. The CDR3: CASSLDRDNQPQHF. CDR3 sequence (DNA): TGTGCCAGCAGCCTAGACAGGGACAATCAGCCCCAGCATTTT.

The chain employs TRBV7-6 and TRBJ2-2; D is undetermined. Trimming cost V 5 bases and J 2 bases, with 9 bases left between them. The length of the CDR3 is 14 residues. Germline V lookup: CDR1 SGHVS, CDR2 FNYEAQ. Here the CDR3 reads CASSGKGNTGELFF. Written as DNA, the CDR3 is TGTGCCAGCAGCGGAAAGGGAAACACCGGGGAGCTGTTTTTT.

CDR3 loop: CASSLAKRGGGDEQYF. The CDR3 coding sequence is TGTGCCAGCAGCTTAGCTAAGCGGGGGGGCGGTGATGAGCAGTATTTT. The chain has TRBV11-1 and TRBJ2-3; 10 bases line up with TRBD2. Trimming cost V 0 bases and J 11 bases; bases outside gene matches: 11. Germline assignment: CDR1 SGHAT and CDR2 FQDESV (reference sequence). This CDR3 region has 16 residues.

Of note for this clonotype: A read error may produce the germline difference seen at one junction end. J is TRBJ1-1 and V is TRBV10-3; D is unclear. The CDR3 spans 13 residues. Per germline, CDR1 ENHRY and CDR2 SYGVKD. The CDR3 reads CASSYELNTEAFF. The DNA for the CDR3 is TGTGCCAGCAGTTACGAACTCAACACTGAAGCTTTCTTT.

This clonotype was detected ten times or more. The rearrangement uses TRBV6-6 and TRBJ1-1; possibly TRBD1 for D (6 bases). V was cut by 4 bases and J by 8 bases, with 8 bases left in between. Germline V gene sequence: CDR1 MNHNY, CDR2 SVGAGI (reference sequence). This CDR3 is built from 11 residues. The CDR3 region has the DNA TGTGCCAGCAGTTTTGGGGGCGAAGCTTTCTTT. Translation gives CASSFGGEAFF.

Many counts were recorded for this clonotype. A read error may be the cause here, since a much bigger clone is one base away. The chain links TRBV20-1 to TRBJ1-1; 10 bases map to TRBD1. Germline V gene lookup returns CDR1 DFQATT and CDR2 SNEGSKA (reference sequence). The CDR3 runs to 13 residues. CDR3 nucleotide sequence: TGCGGTGCTAGGGGGACAGGGGACACTGAAGCTTTCTTT. It codes for CGARGTGDTEAFF.